The subject of this entry is one T cell receptor (beta chain). Its antigen remains unidentified. No quality values exist for individual bases; no much larger clone is one base distant. This record comes from a study of response to subunit inactivated influenza vaccine (dated by TCRdb to the late 2010s). In the study overall: To follow how T cells responded to a trivalent subunit inactivated influenza vaccine, the researchers relied on deep quantitative profiling of the T cell receptor repertoire. General conclusions and limits of the study: The authors suggested that each seasonal influenza vaccination may recruit only a limited number of new T cells.

The library was obtained by RT-PCR. Instrument used: Illumina HiSeq 2500. TCRdb took the public reads, trimmed them with fastp at Q25, ran MiXCR for clone calling and kept in-frame beta chains. CDR3 protein sequences are deduplicated, and each keeps its most common genes and DNA. The sample table holds around 500,000 distinct CDR3 sequences, of which approximately 10% were seen once. The ten top clones hold 9.5% to 15% of the sample. The time point label corresponds to: around 47 days after influenza vaccine administration. The CDR3 spans 17 residues, from the cysteine through the phenylalanine. Only the CDR3 part of the read is kept: 51 bases, read in frame from the first base. CDR1 and CDR2, per the germline V gene (reference sequence), are MNHEY and SMNVEV. After removal of 2 bases from V and 12 bases from J, the junction retains 17 bases not matched to a gene.

The sample here was PBMCs from blood, taken roughly 6 weeks after vaccination. The TCR was taken from a man between 50 and 59 years old who received an inactivated influenza vaccine. Donor details come from another sample of the same person, matched by shared clones. This receptor chain uses TRBV27 and TRBJ2-1; the central 9 bases match TRBD2. The CDR3 corresponds to CASSLRRLAGTLGGQFF. The DNA sequence is as follows: TGTGCCAGCAGTTTACGCAGGCTAGCGGGAACGCTAGGCGGGCAGTTCTTC.